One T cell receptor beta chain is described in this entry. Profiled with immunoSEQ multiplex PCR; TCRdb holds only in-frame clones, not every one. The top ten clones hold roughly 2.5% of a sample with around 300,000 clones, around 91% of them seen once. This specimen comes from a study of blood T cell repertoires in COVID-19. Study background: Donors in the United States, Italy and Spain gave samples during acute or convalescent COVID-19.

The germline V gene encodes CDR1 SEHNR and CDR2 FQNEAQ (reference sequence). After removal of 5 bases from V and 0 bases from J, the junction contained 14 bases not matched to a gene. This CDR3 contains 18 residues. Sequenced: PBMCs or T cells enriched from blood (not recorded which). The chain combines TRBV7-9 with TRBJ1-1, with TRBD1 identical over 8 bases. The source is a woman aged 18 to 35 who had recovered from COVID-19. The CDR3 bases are TGTGCCAGCAGCGCCAGTCCCAGGGGGCGCGAGGTGAACACTGAAGCTTTCTTT. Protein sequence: CASSASPRGREVNTEAFF.